These 10 T cell receptor beta chains originate from one sample sequenced in a study of cytomegalovirus exposure and HLA in healthy donors. Primers: 60 Vbeta forward and 13 Jbeta reverse. Profiling relied on immunoSEQ multiplex PCR, and the TCRdb table lists in-frame clones only, not all of them. This table has around 82,000 clones, about four fifths appearing once. The sample comprised PBMCs. These receptors were obtained from a male donor in good health and CMV-seropositive.

The rearrangement joins TRBV4-1 to TRBJ2-7; 10 positions match TRBD1. V dropped 4 bases and J dropped 7; count of bases not matched to a gene: 10. Per the germline V gene, CDR1 is MGHRA and CDR2 is YSYEKL. The CDR3 runs 15 residues. DNA of the CDR3: TGCGCCAGCAGCCTACAGACAGGGGGCTACGGAGAGCAGTACTTC. Translating gives CASSLQTGGYGEQYF.

This chain links TRBV28 with TRBJ2-2; D is unclear. From germline, CDR1 is MDHEN and CDR2 SYDVKM. The CDR3 has 15 residues. The V gene lost 5 bases and the J gene lost 6 bases, with 16 bases spanning the gap. The CDR3 DNA sequence: TGTGCCAGCAGTGTACCGGGTCTTAACGCCGGGGAGCTGTTTTTT. Translating gives CASSVPGLNAGELFF. Full variable domain (outside the CDR3, taken from reference TRBV28 and TRBJ2-2): DVKVTQSSRYLVKRTGEKVFLECVQDMDHENMFWYRQDPGLGLRLIYFSYDVKMKEKGDIPEGYSVSREKKERFSLILESASTNQTSMYLCASSVPGLNAGELFFGEGSRLTVL.

This chain links TRBV11-3 with TRBJ2-1; 13 nucleotides align to TRBD2. This CDR3 spans 16 amino acids. CDR1 is SGHNT, CDR2 YENEEA, per germline. After removal of 5 bases from V and 2 bases from J, the junction contained 3 bases not matched to a gene. Here the CDR3 reads CASSAGLAGPYNEQFF. CDR3 nucleotide sequence: TGTGCCAGCAGCGCGGGACTAGCGGGACCCTACAATGAGCAGTTCTTC.

V and J are TRBV5-4 and TRBJ2-7, with D unresolved. CDR3 length equals 14 residues. Trimming stripped 3 bases from V and 2 bases from J, with 12 bases between. Germline V gene sequence: CDR1 SGHNT, CDR2 YYREEE (reference sequence). This CDR3 reads CASSSVEVPYEQYF. The CDR3 DNA reads TGTGCCAGCAGCTCCGTTGAGGTTCCCTACGAGCAGTACTTC.

V gene TRBV7-8 combines with J gene TRBJ2-3, with 13 nucleotides matching TRBD2. This CDR3 has 21 residues. Germline CDR1 is SGHVS and CDR2 is FQNEAQ. V lost 5 bases and J lost 1; bases outside the gene matches: 18. The CDR3 DNA follows: TGTGCCAGCAGCCCAGGACTAGCGGGAGCCAGGGTCCTATCTGGCACAGATACGCAGTATTTT. This codes for CASSPGLAGARVLSGTDTQYF.

The CDR3 DNA is TGCGCCAGCAGCCAGACTAGCGCCGAGGAGACCCAGTACTTC. Translated, it gives CASSQTSAEETQYF. V gene TRBV5-1 combines with J gene TRBJ2-5; 8 nucleotides match TRBD2. From germline, CDR1 is SGHRS and CDR2 YFSETQ. With 4 bases clipped from V and 5 bases from J, the junction kept 7 bases outside the gene matches. The CDR3 is made up of 14 amino acids.

The genes are TRBV10-3 and TRBJ1-5, with 7 bases lining up with TRBD1. The CDR3 is 15 residues long. V trimming: 3 bases; J trimming: 5 bases; junction bases outside the gene matches: 7. Germline CDR1 ENHRY, CDR2 SYGVKD. Here the CDR3 DNA reads TGTGCCATCAGTGAATATCGAGGGGGCCATCAGCCCCAGCATTTT. It is translated as CAISEYRGGHQPQHF.

The J gene is TRBJ1-5, the V gene TRBV5-1; TRBD1 agrees at 8 bases. This CDR3 is 15 amino acids long. V gave up 0 bases and J gave up 4 bases; unmatched junction bases: 3. Germline CDR1 reads SGHRS; CDR2 reads YFSETQ. CDR3 residues: CASSLAGQGNQPQHF. Written as DNA, the CDR3 is TGCGCCAGCAGCTTGGCTGGACAGGGAAATCAGCCCCAGCATTTT.

Here the CDR3 reads CASSFGLAGAETQYF. Written as DNA, the CDR3 is TGTGCCAGCAGCTTCGGGCTAGCGGGAGCTGAGACCCAGTACTTC. The chain is built from TRBV7-6 and TRBJ2-5; 10 bases agree with TRBD2. The CDR3 loop spans 15 amino acids. Germline loops: CDR1 SGHVS, CDR2 FNYEAQ. V lost 3 bases and J lost 5; bases outside the gene matches: 6. Full variable domain (missing parts from reference TRBV7-6 and TRBJ2-5): GAGVSQSPRYKVTKRGQDVALRCDPISGHVSLYWYRQALGQGPEFLTYFNYEAQQDKSGLPNDRFSAERPEGSISTLTIQRTEQRDSAMYRCASSFGLAGAETQYFGPGTRLLVL.

This chain links TRBV28 with TRBJ1-2; D not certain. Trimming stripped 2 bases from V and 4 bases from J, with 8 bases between. From germline, CDR1 is MDHEN and CDR2 SYDVKM. The CDR3 consists of 13 residues. CDR3 nucleotide sequence: TGTGCCAGCAGTTTAGGGCGGGTCTATGGCTACACCTTC. Translation gives CASSLGRVYGYTF.